The entry below describes one T cell receptor (beta chain). The antigen it recognizes is unknown. No quality values exist for individual bases; no much larger clone is one base distant. The entry originates in a study of blood T cell repertoires in COVID-19 (dated by TCRdb to 2020 to 2021). For the wider study: The collaborator samples originated in the United States, Italy and Spain and spanned the acute and convalescent phases of COVID-19. Nearly every sample came with metadata listing a de-identified subject ID, COVID-19 status, age in years and sex. A freely available public database, intended as a resource for researchers studying the immune response to SARS-CoV-2, is where the repertoires were released. Samples came from the ongoing ImmuneRACE study (first 160 participants) plus 1,254 subjects from 6 global collaborators. The prospective study material was composed of cDNA or gDNA derived from T cells, B-cell-depleted T cells, or PBMCs. Where HLA class I and class II types were available, the types were taken from metadata supplied by the sample provider, not from assay-based typing. The dataset comprised deeply sampled blood TCRbeta repertoires from subjects exposed to, actively infected with, or recovered from COVID-19. Study-wide conclusions, independent of this receptor: The amount of clinical and demographic metadata varied by source and participant and was provided uncurated.

The immunoSEQ Assay, a bias-controlled multiplex PCR, was used to amplify TCRbeta CDR3 regions from genomic DNA. Per the original workflow: Within the assay, amplification of reference gene primers was used to estimate how many nucleated cells each sample contained. Sequence reads were collapsed and filtered to measure the absolute abundance of every unique TCRbeta CDR3 rearrangement. For each sample, productive Simpson clonality was calculated by taking the square root of Simpson's diversity index across productive rearrangements. TCRdb holds this immuneACCESS table with in-frame rearrangements only. Some clones are missing; in checked studies, unresolved V genes explain under half, and the rest has no known cause. The V and J calls and clone size come from that table; D and trimming were worked out from the DNA. The sample contains 200,000 to 250,000 clones, roughly 80% of them found a single time. Approximately 8% of the sample rests with the top ten.

In Seattle, one collaborating source enrolled patients while the infection was active and tracked those patients longitudinally over the course of disease. Collaborating institutions collected whole blood in K2EDTA tubes following their own protocols. Collaborator samples were shipped for TCRbeta analysis as frozen whole blood, isolated PBMCs, or DNA extracted from either sample type. The sample consisted of peripheral blood. This sequence was found in an elderly woman with COVID-19, enrolled during active disease.

The encoded CDR3 is CASSLIRDSSEQYF. The DNA sequence is TGTGCCAGCAGCTTAATCCGGGACAGTAGCGAGCAGTACTTC. The chain couples TRBV7-9 to TRBJ2-7, and TRBD1 aligns with 7 junction nucleotides. The germline V gene encodes CDR1 SEHNR and CDR2 FQNEAQ (reference sequence). From cysteine to phenylalanine, the CDR3 is 14 amino acids long. The entry retains the CDR3 DNA only, 42 bases that are in frame from base 1. V ends up 2 bases short and J 6 bases short, with an unmatched junction base count of 7.